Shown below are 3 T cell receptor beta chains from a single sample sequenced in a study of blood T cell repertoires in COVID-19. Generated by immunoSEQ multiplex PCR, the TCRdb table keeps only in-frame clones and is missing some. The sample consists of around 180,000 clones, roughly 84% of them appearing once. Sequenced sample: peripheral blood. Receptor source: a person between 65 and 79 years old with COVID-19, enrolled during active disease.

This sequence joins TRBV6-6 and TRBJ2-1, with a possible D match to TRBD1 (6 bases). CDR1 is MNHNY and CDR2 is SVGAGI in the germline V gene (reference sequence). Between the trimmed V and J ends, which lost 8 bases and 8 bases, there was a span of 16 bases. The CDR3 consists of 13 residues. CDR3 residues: CASQTTGLDEQFF. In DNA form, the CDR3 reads TGTGCCAGCCAAACTACAGGGTTGGATGAGCAGTTCTTC.

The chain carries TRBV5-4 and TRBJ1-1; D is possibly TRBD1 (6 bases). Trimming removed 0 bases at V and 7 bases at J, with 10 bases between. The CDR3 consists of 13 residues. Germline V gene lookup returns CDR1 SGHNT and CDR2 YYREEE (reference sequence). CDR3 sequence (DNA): TGTGCCAGCAGCTTGGGGACAGAGAATGAAGCTTTCTTT. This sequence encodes CASSLGTENEAFF.

The CDR3 region has the DNA TGTGCCAGCAGCACTACCGGGGTTATCTATGGCTACACCTTC. Protein: CASSTTGVIYGYTF. This chain links TRBV5-5 with TRBJ1-2; D is uncertain. Trimming left V 4 bases short and J 4 bases short, with 14 bases between. From germline, CDR1 is SGHKS and CDR2 YYEKEE (reference sequence). The CDR3 contains 14 residues.